One T cell receptor beta chain is described in this entry. Different DNA sequences within this sample yield the same CDR3. Assay used: immunoSEQ multiplex PCR; TCRdb lists only in-frame clones, some missing. The sample consists of about 300,000 clones, about 88% of them appearing once. The sample is drawn from a study of blood T cell repertoires in COVID-19. Germline V gene data show CDR1 as SGHRS and CDR2 as YFSETQ. This CDR3 has 12 residues. V lost 2 bases and J 8 bases, leaving 7 bases between the germline ends. V gene TRBV5-1 combines with J gene TRBJ1-4; D not certain. The sequencing sample was made of peripheral blood. This TCR derives from a human donor with COVID-19, enrolled during active disease. The donor label of this sample is uncertain. CDR3 residues: CASSLGGEKLFF. The CDR3 DNA reads as TGCGCCAGCAGCTTAGGAGGGGAAAAACTGTTTTTT.